This T cell receptor beta chain stems from a study of blood T cell repertoires in COVID-19. Study summary: The analysed material was cDNA or gDNA that came from T cells, B-cell-depleted T cells, or PBMCs.

In the authors' methods: Reference gene primer amplification yielded estimated nucleated cell counts. Method: immunoSEQ multiplex PCR; TCRdb's copy keeps in-frame clones and lacks some. Clonal size and the V and J genes are those of that table, whereas D and trimming came from the DNA. The data hold roughly 250,000 clones, with 83% observed a single time. The V and J ends lost 6 bases and 1 base, in that order; junction bases with no gene match: 4. This CDR3 comprises 14 residues. Per germline, CDR1 SGHAT and CDR2 FQNNGV. Sequenced: peripheral blood. This TCR came from a human donor in a cohort sampled during active COVID-19. The rearrangement joins TRBV11-2 to TRBJ2-7; 9 nucleotides agree with TRBD1. CDR3 protein: CASSTGGVSYEQYF. The CDR3 DNA follows: TGTGCCAGCAGTACAGGGGGCGTTTCCTACGAGCAGTACTTC.